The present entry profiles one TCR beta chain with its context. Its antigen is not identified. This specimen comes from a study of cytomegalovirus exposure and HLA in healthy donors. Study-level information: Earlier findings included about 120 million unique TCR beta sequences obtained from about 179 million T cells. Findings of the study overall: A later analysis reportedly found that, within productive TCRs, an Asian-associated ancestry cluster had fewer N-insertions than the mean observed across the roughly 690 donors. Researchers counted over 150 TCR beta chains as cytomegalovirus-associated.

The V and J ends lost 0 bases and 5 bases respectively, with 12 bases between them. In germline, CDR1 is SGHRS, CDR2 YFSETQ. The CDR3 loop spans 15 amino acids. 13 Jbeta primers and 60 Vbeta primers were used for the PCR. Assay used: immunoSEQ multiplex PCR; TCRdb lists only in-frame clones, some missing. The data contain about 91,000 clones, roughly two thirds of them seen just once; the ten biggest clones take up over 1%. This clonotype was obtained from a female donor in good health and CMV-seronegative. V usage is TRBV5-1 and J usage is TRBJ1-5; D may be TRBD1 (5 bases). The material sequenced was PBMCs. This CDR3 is CASSLAPDSYQPQHF. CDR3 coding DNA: TGCGCCAGCAGCTTGGCCCCCGACAGTTATCAGCCCCAGCATTTT.